This T cell receptor beta chain comes out of a study of technical replicates of blood from several donors. The repertoire was sequenced with immunoSEQ multiplex PCR; TCRdb's copy has only in-frame clones and lacks some. The sample holds about 88,000 clones, 85% to 95% seen once. CDR3 length equals 13 residues. V was pared by 8 bases and J by 4 bases, with 12 bases between. Germline V gene lookup returns CDR1 SNHLY and CDR2 FYNNEI. Sequencing used T cells isolated from PBMCs. This chain connects TRBV2 to TRBJ1-5; D remains ambiguous. This TCR was sampled from a human donor in good health. The CDR3 loop is CASRDMLNQPQHF. CDR3 in DNA: TGTGCCAGCCGGGATATGCTGAATCAGCCCCAGCATTTT.